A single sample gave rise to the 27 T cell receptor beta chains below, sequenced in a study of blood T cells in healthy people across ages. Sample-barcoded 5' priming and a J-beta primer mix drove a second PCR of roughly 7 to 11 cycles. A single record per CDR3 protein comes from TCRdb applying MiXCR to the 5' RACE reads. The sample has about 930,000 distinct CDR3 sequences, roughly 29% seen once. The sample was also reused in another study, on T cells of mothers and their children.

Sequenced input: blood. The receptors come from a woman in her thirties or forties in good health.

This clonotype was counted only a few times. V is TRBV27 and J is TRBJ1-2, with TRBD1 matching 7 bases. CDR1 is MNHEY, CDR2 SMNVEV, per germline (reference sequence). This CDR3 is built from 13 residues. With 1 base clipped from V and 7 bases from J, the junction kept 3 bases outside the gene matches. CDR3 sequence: CASSLLGGSGYTF. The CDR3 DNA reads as TGTGCCAGCAGTTTATTAGGGGGCAGTGGCTACACCTTC.

CDR3 in amino acids: CASSQRVGATGELFF. As DNA, the CDR3 is TGTGCCAGCAGCCAACGCGTCGGAGCCACCGGGGAGCTGTTTTTT. The gene calls are TRBV7-3 and TRBJ2-2; D is uncertain. Germline V gives CDR1 SGHTA, CDR2 FQGTGA. The CDR3 length is 15 residues. V was clipped by 5 bases and J by 4 bases, with 14 bases between them.

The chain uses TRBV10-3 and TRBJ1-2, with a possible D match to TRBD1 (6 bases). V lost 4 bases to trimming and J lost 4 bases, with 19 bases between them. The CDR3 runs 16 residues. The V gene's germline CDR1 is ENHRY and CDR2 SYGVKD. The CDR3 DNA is TGTGCCATCAGTGGCCCCCCAAGTCGGACAGCCTATGGCTACACCTTC. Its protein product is CAISGPPSRTAYGYTF.

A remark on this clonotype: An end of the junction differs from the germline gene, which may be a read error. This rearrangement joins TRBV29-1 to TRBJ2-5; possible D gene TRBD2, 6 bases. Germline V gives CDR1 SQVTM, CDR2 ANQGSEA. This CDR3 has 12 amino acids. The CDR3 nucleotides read TGCAGTGTTGAGGGAAGGGGAGGGACCCAGTACTTC. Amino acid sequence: CSVEGRGGTQYF.

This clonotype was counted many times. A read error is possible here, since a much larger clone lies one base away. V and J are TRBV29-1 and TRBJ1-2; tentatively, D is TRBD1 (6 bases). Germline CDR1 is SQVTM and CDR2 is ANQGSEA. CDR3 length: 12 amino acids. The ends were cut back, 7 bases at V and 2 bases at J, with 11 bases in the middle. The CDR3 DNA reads TGCAGCGGTTGGGGGCCGAACTATGGCTACACCTTC. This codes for CSGWGPNYGYTF. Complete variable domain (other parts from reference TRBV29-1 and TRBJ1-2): SAVISQKPSRDICQRGTSLTIQCQVDSQVTMMFWYRQQPGQSLTLIATANQGSEATYESGFVIDKFPISRPNLTFSTLTVSNMSPEDSSIYLCSGWGPNYGYTFGSGTRLTVV.

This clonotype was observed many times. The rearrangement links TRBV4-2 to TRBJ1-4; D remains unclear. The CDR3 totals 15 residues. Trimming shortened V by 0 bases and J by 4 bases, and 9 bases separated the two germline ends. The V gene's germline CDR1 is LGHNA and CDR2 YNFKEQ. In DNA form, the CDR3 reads TGTGCCAGCAGCCAAGAGGGCCAAGTTAATGAAAAACTGTTTTTT. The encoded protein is CASSQEGQVNEKLFF.

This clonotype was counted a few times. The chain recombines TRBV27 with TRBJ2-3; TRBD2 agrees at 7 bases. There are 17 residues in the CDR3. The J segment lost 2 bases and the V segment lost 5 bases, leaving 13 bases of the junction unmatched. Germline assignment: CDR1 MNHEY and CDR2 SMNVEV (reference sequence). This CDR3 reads CASSRGGRQGITDTQYF. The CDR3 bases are TGTGCCAGCAGTCGGGGAGGGCGTCAGGGAATCACAGATACGCAGTATTTT.

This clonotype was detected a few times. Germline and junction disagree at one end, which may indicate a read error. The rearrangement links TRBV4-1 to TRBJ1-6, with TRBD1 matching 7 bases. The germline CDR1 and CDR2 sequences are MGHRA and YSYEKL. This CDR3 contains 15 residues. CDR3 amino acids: CASSHENRGNSLLHF. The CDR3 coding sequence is TGCGCCAGCAGCCACGAAAACAGGGGAAATTCACTCCTCCACTTT.

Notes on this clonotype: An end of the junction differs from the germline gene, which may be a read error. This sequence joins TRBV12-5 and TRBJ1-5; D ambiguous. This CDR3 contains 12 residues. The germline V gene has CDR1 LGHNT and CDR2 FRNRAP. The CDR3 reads CTSGFGDQPQHF. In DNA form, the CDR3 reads TGTACTAGTGGTTTTGGGGATCAGCCCCAGCATTTT.

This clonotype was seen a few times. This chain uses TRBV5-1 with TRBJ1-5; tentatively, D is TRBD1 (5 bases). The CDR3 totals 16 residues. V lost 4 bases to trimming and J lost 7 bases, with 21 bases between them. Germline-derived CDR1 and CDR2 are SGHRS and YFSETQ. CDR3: CASSPGGTGGFQPQHF. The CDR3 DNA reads TGCGCCAGCAGCCCCGGCGGAACGGGGGGTTTCCAGCCCCAGCATTTT.

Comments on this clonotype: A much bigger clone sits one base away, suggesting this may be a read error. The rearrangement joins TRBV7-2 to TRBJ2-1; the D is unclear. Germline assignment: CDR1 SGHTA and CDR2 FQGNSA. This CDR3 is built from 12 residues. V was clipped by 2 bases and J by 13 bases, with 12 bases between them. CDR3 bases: TGTGCCAGCAGCTTAACGGGTAGGAACCAGTTCTTC. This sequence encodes CASSLTGRNQFF.

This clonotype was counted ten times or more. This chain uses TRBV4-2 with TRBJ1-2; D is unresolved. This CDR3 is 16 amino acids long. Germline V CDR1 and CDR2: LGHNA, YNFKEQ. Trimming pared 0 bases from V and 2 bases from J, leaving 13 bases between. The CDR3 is CASSQDWVSTNYGYTF. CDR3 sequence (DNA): TGTGCCAGCAGCCAAGATTGGGTTAGTACGAACTATGGCTACACCTTC.

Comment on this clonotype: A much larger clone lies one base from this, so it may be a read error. In DNA form, the CDR3 reads TGTACCAGCAGCATAACGCGACTAGCGGGGGGCCGGGGAAATGAGCAGTTCTTC. It is translated as CTSSITRLAGGRGNEQFF. The chain employs TRBV7-2 and TRBJ2-1; 13 bases are a match to TRBD2. This CDR3 contains 18 residues. Trimming took 5 bases from V and 7 from J; bases not matched to a gene: 14. Germline-derived CDR1 and CDR2 are SGHTA and FQGNSA.

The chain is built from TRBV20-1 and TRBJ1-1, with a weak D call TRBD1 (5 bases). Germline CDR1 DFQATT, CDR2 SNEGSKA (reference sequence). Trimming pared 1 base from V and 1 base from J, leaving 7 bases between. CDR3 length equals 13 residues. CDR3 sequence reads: CSARVGGNTEAFF. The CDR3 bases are TGCAGTGCTAGAGTCGGGGGGAACACTGAAGCTTTCTTT.

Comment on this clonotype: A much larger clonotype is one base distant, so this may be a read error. The CDR3 nucleotides read TGCAGTGCTAGCCAAAGGGCCCGGGGTTACGAGCAGTACTTC. Protein: CSASQRARGYEQYF. The chain couples TRBV20-1 to TRBJ2-5; D is possibly TRBD2 (5 bases). The assigned J gene may be wrong: the sequence end matches TRBJ2-7 better. The germline V gene encodes CDR1 DFQATT and CDR2 SNEGSKA (reference sequence). The CDR3 contains 14 residues.

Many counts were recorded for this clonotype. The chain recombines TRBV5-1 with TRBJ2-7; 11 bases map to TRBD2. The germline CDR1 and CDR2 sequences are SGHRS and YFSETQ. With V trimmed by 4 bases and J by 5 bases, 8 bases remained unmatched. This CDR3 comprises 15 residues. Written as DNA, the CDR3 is TGCGCCAGCAGCCACAGACTAGCGGGGATGAACGAGCAGTACTTC. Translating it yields CASSHRLAGMNEQYF.

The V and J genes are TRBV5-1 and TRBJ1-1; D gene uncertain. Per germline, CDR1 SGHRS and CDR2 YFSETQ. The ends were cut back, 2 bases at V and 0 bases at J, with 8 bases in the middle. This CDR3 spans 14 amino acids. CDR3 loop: CASSLTLMNTEAFF. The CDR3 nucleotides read TGCGCCAGCAGCTTAACGTTAATGAACACTGAAGCTTTCTTT. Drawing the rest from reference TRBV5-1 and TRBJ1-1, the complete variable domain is KAGVTQTPRYLIKTRGQQVTLSCSPISGHRSVSWYQQTPGQGLQFLFEYFSETQRNKGNFPGRFSGRQFSNSRSEMNVSTLELGDSALYLCASSLTLMNTEAFFGQGTRLTVV.

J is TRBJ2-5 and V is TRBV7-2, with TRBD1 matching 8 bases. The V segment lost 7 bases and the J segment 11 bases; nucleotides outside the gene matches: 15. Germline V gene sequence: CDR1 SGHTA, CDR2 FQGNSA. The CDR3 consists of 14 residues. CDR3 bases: TGTGCCAGCACCCGGGGACAGGCGCACAATGAGCAGTACTTC. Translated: CASTRGQAHNEQYF.

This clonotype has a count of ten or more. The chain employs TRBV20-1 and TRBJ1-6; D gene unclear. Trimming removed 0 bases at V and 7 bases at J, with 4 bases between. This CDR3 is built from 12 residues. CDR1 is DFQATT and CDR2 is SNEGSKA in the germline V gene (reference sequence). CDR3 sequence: CSARDLNSPLHF. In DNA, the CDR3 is TGCAGTGCTAGAGATCTGAATTCACCCCTCCACTTT.

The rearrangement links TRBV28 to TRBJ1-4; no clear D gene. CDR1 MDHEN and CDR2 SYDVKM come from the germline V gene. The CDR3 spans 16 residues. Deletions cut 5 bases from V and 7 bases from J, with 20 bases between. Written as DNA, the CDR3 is TGTGCCAGCAGTCCAGGTCGGACCAGGTCCTTTGAAAAACTGTTTTTT. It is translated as CASSPGRTRSFEKLFF.

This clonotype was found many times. CDR3 sequence: CASSLAVYEQYF. The DNA for the CDR3 is TGCGCCAGCAGCTTGGCAGTCTACGAGCAGTACTTC. J is TRBJ2-7 and V is TRBV5-1; D gene unclear. This CDR3 spans 12 amino acids. V gave up 0 bases and J gave up 3 bases, with 4 bases separating them. Germline CDR1 is SGHRS and CDR2 is YFSETQ. Combining the CDR3 with reference TRBV5-1 and TRBJ2-7 gives the whole variable domain KAGVTQTPRYLIKTRGQQVTLSCSPISGHRSVSWYQQTPGQGLQFLFEYFSETQRNKGNFPGRFSGRQFSNSRSEMNVSTLELGDSALYLCASSLAVYEQYFGPGTRLTVT.

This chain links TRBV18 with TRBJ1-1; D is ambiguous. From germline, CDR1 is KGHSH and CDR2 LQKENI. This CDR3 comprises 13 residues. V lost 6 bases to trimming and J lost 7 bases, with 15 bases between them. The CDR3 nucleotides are TGTGCCAGCTCCCCAGAGTTAGATGATGAAGCTTTCTTT. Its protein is CASSPELDDEAFF.

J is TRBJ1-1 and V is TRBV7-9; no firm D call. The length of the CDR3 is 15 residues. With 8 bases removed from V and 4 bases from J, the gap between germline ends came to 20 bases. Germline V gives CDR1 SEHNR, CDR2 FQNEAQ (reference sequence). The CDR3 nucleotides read TGTGCCAGCGGCCCCCTGGCGGGTAGGCGCACTGAAGCTTTCTTT. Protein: CASGPLAGRRTEAFF.

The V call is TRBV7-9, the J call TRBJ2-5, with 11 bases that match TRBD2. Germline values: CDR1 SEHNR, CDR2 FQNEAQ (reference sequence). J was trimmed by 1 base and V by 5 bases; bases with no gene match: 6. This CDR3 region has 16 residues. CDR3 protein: CASSPETSGAQETQYF. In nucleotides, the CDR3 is TGTGCCAGCAGCCCAGAGACTAGCGGGGCCCAAGAGACCCAGTACTTC.

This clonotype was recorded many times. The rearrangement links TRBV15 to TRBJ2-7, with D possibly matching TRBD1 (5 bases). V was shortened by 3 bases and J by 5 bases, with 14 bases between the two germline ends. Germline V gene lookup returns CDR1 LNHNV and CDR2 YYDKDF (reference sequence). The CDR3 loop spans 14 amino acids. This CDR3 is CATSSPSQGNEQYF. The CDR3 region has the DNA TGTGCCACCAGCAGCCCCAGTCAGGGCAACGAGCAGTACTTC.

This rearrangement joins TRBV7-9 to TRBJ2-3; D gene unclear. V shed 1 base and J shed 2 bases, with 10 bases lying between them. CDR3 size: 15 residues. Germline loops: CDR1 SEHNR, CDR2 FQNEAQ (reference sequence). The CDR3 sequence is CASSLGSPSTDTQYF. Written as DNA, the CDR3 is TGTGCCAGCAGCTTAGGTTCCCCTTCCACAGATACGCAGTATTTT.

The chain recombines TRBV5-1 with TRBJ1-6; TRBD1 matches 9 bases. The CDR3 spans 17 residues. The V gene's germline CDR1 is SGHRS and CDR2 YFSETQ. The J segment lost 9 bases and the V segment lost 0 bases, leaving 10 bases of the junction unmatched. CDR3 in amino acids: CASSLEIPGQGSSPLHF. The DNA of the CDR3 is TGCGCCAGCAGCTTGGAAATTCCGGGACAGGGAAGTTCACCCCTCCACTTT.